These T cell receptor beta chains were read from a single sample in a study of T and B cells in COVID-19 patients. Each CDR3 protein gets one entry after TCRdb re-called the multiplex PCR reads with MiXCR. The sample holds thousands of distinct CDR3 sequences, about 20% seen once. The specimen was blood. These receptor sequences come from a human donor who had recovered from COVID-19. The CDR3 runs from the conserved cysteine through the conserved F or W. Part of the rows lack a size; the others show once, few, many or a class for expanded clones.

CASSWTSQETQYF	many	TRBV6-5	TRBJ2-5
CASTRQGAWEQYF	few	TRBV5-8	TRBJ2-7
CASSYSDRNNEQFF	medium-sized	TRBV6-5	TRBJ2-1
CASSSPRQGEKLFF	medium-sized	TRBV27	TRBJ1-4
CASSLGEGNQPQHF	few	TRBV7-2	TRBJ1-5
CASSLGVAGVFLRNEQFF	medium-sized	TRBV13	TRBJ2-1
CATMTGGVWTGELFF	medium-sized	TRBV6-2/TRBV6-3	TRBJ2-2
CATSSGLTSGISEQYF	medium-sized	TRBV15	TRBJ2-7
CASSQDQETGFSGELFF	few	TRBV4-1	TRBJ2-2
CASSVGQGGYRNTEAFF	.	TRBV28	TRBJ1-1
CASSKTGRNTEAFF	medium-sized	TRBV6-6	TRBJ1-1
CAWSVLGQASDGYTF	medium-sized	TRBV30	TRBJ1-2
CASSAGTGVDSYNEQFF	medium-sized	TRBV7-9	TRBJ2-1
CASSLNGQPDEQYF	few	TRBV7-9	TRBJ2-7
CASSIFPRVPGGYTF	medium-sized	TRBV27	TRBJ1-2
CSVGGGNEQYF	large	TRBV29-1	TRBJ2-7
CASSPGTGNEKLFF	medium-sized	TRBV6-1	TRBJ1-4
CASSLTAHEQFF	medium-sized	TRBV7-2	TRBJ2-1
CASSLDSLNEQFF	large	TRBV11-3	TRBJ2-1
CASSLRTDSQETQYF	.	TRBV5-1	TRBJ2-5
CASSSTYNEQFF	many	TRBV5-1	TRBJ2-1
CAISENRGQNQGYTF	many	TRBV10-3	TRBJ1-2
CASSFDSPRPQGVTGELFF	few	TRBV7-2	TRBJ2-2
CASSSSPGRWAFATNEKLFF	few	TRBV11-3	TRBJ1-4
CASRRDRGPYYTEAFF	medium-sized	TRBV11-1	TRBJ1-1
CAISESTAGGSYNEQFF	.	TRBV6-5	TRBJ2-1
CASSFAAGGYEQYF	.	TRBV7-2	TRBJ2-7
CASSLGNPRDTEAFF	.	TRBV5-1	TRBJ1-1
CASSLGAGTGGTGELFF	medium-sized	TRBV27	TRBJ2-2
CAISDTATETQYF	many	TRBV10-3	TRBJ2-5
CASSLTGQNSGNTIYF	.	TRBV7-3	TRBJ1-3
CASTSQAGTIYF	medium-sized	TRBV19	TRBJ1-3
CATSESGGRTYNEQFF	large	TRBV19	TRBJ2-1
CASSGTGVAYGYTF	.	TRBV14	TRBJ1-2
CASSSLGAGTSGRQYF	few	TRBV7-2	TRBJ2-7
CASSLAEKKLFF	few	TRBV7-9	TRBJ1-4
CAISAGRTGINTIYF	many	TRBV10-3	TRBJ1-3
CAGSLELESYGYTF	once	TRBV5-6	TRBJ1-2
CASSLWTSGRSYEQYF	medium-sized	TRBV27	TRBJ2-7
CASRVPGEDYGYTF	many	TRBV5-1	TRBJ1-2
CASSPSASGGTTQETQYF	.	TRBV5-1	TRBJ2-5
CAISESGQGARELFF	medium-sized	TRBV10-3	TRBJ2-2
CASSFSMGASNGYTF	many	TRBV12-3/TRBV12-4	TRBJ1-2
CASSQADRDNQPQHF	.	TRBV4-1	TRBJ1-5
CASSPGLEGTQYF	few	TRBV7-3	TRBJ2-3
CASSWGDRVEETQYF	.	TRBV5-1	TRBJ2-5
CSASVDRGYSPLHF	few	TRBV20-1	TRBJ1-6
CASSLAGTVSYEQYF	few	TRBV5-1	TRBJ2-7
CASPYTGKPNTGELFF	medium-sized	TRBV6-4	TRBJ2-2
CASSLMAQDEKLFF	few	TRBV11-2	TRBJ1-4
CASTEQARAYEQYF	.	TRBV28	TRBJ2-7
CASTIQSRHGYTF	many	TRBV6-2/TRBV6-3	TRBJ1-2
CASNTGSSYEQYF	medium-sized	TRBV6-6	TRBJ2-7
CASSLDGAAGANVLTF	medium-sized	TRBV5-4	TRBJ2-6
CASSQKDTQYF	medium-sized	TRBV5-1	TRBJ2-3
CASSWYRAETQYF	once	TRBV28	TRBJ2-5